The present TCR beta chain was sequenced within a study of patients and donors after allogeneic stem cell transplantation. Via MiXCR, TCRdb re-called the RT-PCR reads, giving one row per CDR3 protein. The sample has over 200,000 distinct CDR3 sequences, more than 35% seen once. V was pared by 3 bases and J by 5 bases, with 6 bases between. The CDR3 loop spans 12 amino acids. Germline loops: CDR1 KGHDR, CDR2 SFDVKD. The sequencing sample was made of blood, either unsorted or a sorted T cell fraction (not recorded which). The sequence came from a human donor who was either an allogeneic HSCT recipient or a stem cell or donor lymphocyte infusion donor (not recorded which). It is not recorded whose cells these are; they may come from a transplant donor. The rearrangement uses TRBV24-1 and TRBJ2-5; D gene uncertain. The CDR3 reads CATSDAWETQYF. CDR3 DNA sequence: TGTGCCACCAGTGATGCTTGGGAGACCCAGTACTTC.